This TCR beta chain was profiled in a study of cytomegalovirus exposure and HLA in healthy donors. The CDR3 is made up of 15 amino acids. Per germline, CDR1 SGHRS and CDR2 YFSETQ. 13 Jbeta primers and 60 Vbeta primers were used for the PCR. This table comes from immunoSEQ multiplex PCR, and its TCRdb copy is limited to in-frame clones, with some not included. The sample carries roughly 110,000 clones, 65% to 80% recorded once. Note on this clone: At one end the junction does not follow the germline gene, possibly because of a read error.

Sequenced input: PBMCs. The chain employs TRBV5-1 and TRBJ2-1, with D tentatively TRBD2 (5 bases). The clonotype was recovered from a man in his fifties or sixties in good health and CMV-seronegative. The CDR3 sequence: CASSMPETNYHEQFF. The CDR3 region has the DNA TGCGCCAGCAGCATGCCGGAGACTAACTACCATGAGCAGTTCTTC.